The entry below gives a single T cell receptor (beta chain) sequence along with its context. A much larger clone sits a single nucleotide away, making a read error possible. These data belong to a study of CD8 T cells in ankylosing spondylitis. The germline V gene encodes CDR1 MNHNY and CDR2 SVGAGI (reference sequence). The CDR3 has 13 amino acids. Deletions cut 5 bases from V and 7 bases from J, with 14 bases between. TCRdb reprocessed the 5' RACE reads via MiXCR and lists one record per CDR3 protein. The sample includes some 200,000 distinct CDR3 sequences, 25% to 30% of them seen just once. J is TRBJ1-2 and V is TRBV6-6; D is unresolved. The sample taken for sequencing was blood, either unsorted or a sorted T cell fraction (not recorded which). This receptor was identified in a male donor with ankylosing spondylitis or in good health (not recorded which). The CDR3 DNA is TGTGCCAGCAGTCAACCGGGAATCTGTGGCTACACCTTC. As protein: CASSQPGICGYTF.